Given below is one T cell receptor (beta chain) in context. Its antigen is not known. This sample was included in a study of blood T cells in healthy people across ages. Then a second PCR, running roughly 6 to 11 cycles, was carried out with a sample-barcoded 5' primer and a J-beta primer mix. TCRdb re-called the 5' RACE reads through MiXCR, storing one row per CDR3 protein. The sample gives some 700,000 distinct CDR3 sequences, about 40% of which show up once; about 20% is in the top ten. CDR1 LGHNA and CDR2 YSLEER come from the germline V gene. V lost 6 bases to trimming and J lost 4 bases; unmatched junction nucleotides: 8. The CDR3 has 14 residues. General study results and limits: Naive T cell percentage by flow cytometry tracked strongly with beta diversity. Diversity estimates from one million T cells were considered underestimates. The fall in TCR beta diversity per million T cells was roughly linear with age.

The authors drew around 9.4 milliliters of peripheral blood from each donor. The receptor was derived from a woman aged 60 to 75 in good health. The chain is built from TRBV4-3 and TRBJ2-7, with TRBD1 identical over 8 bases. The sample was blood. The CDR3 sequence: CASSYDRGEYEQYF. In nucleotides, the CDR3 is TGCGCCAGCAGTTACGACAGGGGCGAATACGAGCAGTACTTC.